The sequence of this T cell receptor beta chain was determined in a study of spatial heterogeneity in lung cancer. Study results and caveats: The number of expanded tumor alpha and beta chains correlated with mutation number.

Time point in this sample: sample taken at primary tumor resection. TCRdb fed the 5' RACE reads into MiXCR, producing one record per CDR3 protein. The sample contains over 8,500 distinct CDR3 sequences, 5% to 6.5% of which appear only once. Details on this clonotype: Its specificity is not known.

Deletions cut 6 bases from V and 3 bases from J, with 14 bases between. CDR3 length: 14 amino acids. The sample consisted of lung tumor tissue, taken at surgery. The chain couples TRBV12-3 or TRBV12-4 to TRBJ1-1, with D perhaps matching TRBD1 (6 bases). This receptor was obtained from a female donor with early-stage non-small cell lung cancer. As DNA, the CDR3 is TGTGCCAGCAGGGCGGGACACACAGACACTGAAGCTTTCTTT. It yields the protein CASRAGHTDTEAFF.